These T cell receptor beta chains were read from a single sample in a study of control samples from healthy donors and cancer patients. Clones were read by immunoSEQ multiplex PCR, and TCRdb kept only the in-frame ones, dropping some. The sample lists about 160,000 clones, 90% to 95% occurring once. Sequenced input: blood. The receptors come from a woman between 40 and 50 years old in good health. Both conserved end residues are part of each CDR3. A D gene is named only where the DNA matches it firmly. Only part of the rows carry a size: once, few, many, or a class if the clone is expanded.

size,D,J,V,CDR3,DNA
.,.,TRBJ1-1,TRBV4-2,CASSQGSRGNTEAFF,TGTGCCAGCAGCCAAGGTTCCAGGGGTAACACTGAAGCTTTCTTT
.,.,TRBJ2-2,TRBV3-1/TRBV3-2,CASSQDTGTGELFF,TGTGCCAGCAGCCAAGATACCGGCACCGGGGAGCTGTTTTTT
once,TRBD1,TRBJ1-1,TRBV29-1,CSVGGGGQGKPEAFF,TGCAGCGTTGGCGGTGGAGGACAGGGAAAGCCTGAAGCTTTCTTT
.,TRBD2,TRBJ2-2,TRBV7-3,CASSSSGANTGELFF,TGTGCCAGCAGCTCTAGCGGGGCAAACACCGGGGAGCTGTTTTTT
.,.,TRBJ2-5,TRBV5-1,CASSPRTGDQETQYF,TGCGCCAGCAGCCCCCGCACGGGGGACCAAGAGACCCAGTACTTC
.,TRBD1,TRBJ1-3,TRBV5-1,CASSPQGAGGNTIYF,TGCGCCAGCAGCCCACAGGGGGCTGGGGGAAACACCATATATTTT
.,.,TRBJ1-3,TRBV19,CASTESRGLGNTIYF,TGTGCCAGTACCGAATCTAGGGGATTGGGAAACACCATATATTTT
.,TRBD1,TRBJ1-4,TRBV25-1,CASSGDSDEKLFF,TGTGCCAGCAGTGGGGACAGCGATGAAAAACTGTTTTTT
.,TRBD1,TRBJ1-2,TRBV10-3,CAISEYRNPGQGIYGYTF,TGTGCCATCAGTGAATACCGAAACCCGGGACAGGGGATATATGGCTACACCTTC
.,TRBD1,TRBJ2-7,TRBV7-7,CASSLGTGVSYEQYF,TGTGCCAGCAGCTTGGGAACAGGGGTCTCCTACGAGCAGTACTTC
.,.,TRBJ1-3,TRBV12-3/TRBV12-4,CASTPGGRNTIYF,TGTGCCAGCACCCCGGGGGGTAGAAACACCATATATTTT
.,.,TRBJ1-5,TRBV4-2,CASSPAGPSNQPQHF,TGTGCCAGCAGCCCCGCAGGGCCGTCTAATCAGCCCCAGCATTTT
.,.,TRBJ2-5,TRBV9,CASMGVGETQYF,TGTGCCAGCATGGGCGTGGGAGAGACCCAGTACTTC
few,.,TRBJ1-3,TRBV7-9,CASSPWTDGNTIYF,TGTGCCAGCAGCCCTTGGACAGACGGAAACACCATATATTTT
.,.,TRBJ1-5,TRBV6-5,CASSSDRSNQPQHF,TGTGCCAGCAGTTCCGACAGGAGCAATCAGCCCCAGCATTTT
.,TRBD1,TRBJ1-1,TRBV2,CASSGQGDRGNTEAFF,TGTGCCAGCAGTGGGCAGGGGGACAGGGGGAACACTGAAGCTTTCTTT
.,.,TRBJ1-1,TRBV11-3,CASSAVNTEAFF,TGTGCCAGCAGCGCAGTGAACACTGAAGCTTTCTTT
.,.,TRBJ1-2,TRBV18,CASSPRPGFGYTF,TGTGCCAGCTCACCACGCCCAGGGTTTGGCTACACCTTC
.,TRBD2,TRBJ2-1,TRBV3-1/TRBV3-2,CASSQTGTSGGSYNEQFF,TGTGCCAGCAGCCAAACCGGGACTAGCGGGGGCTCCTACAATGAGCAGTTCTTC
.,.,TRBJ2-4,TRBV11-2,CASSSGNRVLGVRIQYF,TGTGCCAGCAGCTCTGGAAACCGGGTCCTAGGTGTTAGGATTCAGTACTTC
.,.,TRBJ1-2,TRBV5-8,CASSLEVNDYGYTF,TGTGCCAGCAGCTTAGAGGTTAACGACTATGGCTACACCTTC
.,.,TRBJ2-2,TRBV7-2,CASSLRGELFF,TGTGCCAGCAGCTTACGCGGGGAGCTGTTTTTT
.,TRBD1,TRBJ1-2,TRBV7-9,CASSLEETGVRGYTF,TGTGCCAGCAGCTTAGAAGAGACAGGGGTGCGGGGCTACACCTTC
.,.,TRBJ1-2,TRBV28,CAVWTGTEYGYTF,TGTGCCGTGTGGACCGGGACCGAGTACGGCTACACCTTC
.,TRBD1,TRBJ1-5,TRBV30,CAWSTGGFQPQHF,TGTGCCTGGAGCACAGGGGGCTTCCAGCCCCAGCATTTT
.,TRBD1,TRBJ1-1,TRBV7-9,CASSSWTGLGAFF,TGTGCCAGCAGCTCCTGGACAGGCCTCGGAGCTTTCTTT
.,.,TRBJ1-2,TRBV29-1,CSVYREGYTF,TGCAGCGTATACAGGGAGGGCTACACCTTC
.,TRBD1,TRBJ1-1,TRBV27,CASSPGQGIMGTEAFF,TGTGCCAGCAGTCCGGGACAGGGCATTATGGGGACTGAAGCTTTCTTT
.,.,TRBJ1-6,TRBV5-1,CASTADGSSYNSPLHF,TGCGCCAGCACCGCAGACGGAAGCTCCTATAATTCACCCCTCCACTTT
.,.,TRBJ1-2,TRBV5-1,CASSVDPKYGYTF,TGCGCCAGCAGCGTAGACCCTAAGTATGGCTACACCTTC
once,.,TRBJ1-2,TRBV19,CASSSPSTFGYTF,TGTGCCAGTAGTTCGCCCAGCACCTTTGGCTACACCTTC
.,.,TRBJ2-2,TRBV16,CASSQGQRNTGELFF,TGTGCCAGCAGCCAAGGGCAGCGTAACACCGGGGAGCTGTTTTTT
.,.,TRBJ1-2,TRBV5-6,CASSTGPGTGSTYGYTF,TGTGCCAGCAGCACGGGTCCCGGGACTGGGAGTACCTATGGCTACACCTTC
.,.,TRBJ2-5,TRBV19,CASSNRDWAQETQYF,TGTGCCAGTAGTAACCGGGACTGGGCCCAAGAGACCCAGTACTTC
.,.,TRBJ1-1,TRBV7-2,CASSFAGKDEAFF,TGTGCCAGCAGCTTCGCAGGTAAAGATGAAGCTTTCTTT
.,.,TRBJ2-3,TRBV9,CASSVVPGTDTQYF,TGTGCCAGCAGCGTAGTTCCTGGCACAGATACGCAGTATTTT
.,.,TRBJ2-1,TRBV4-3,CASSQDRGRYNEQFF,TGCGCCAGCAGCCAAGATAGAGGGAGATACAATGAGCAGTTCTTC
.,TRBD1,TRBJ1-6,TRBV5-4,CASSSVPGGNSPLHF,TGTGCCAGCAGCTCCGTCCCAGGGGGGAATTCACCCCTCCACTTT
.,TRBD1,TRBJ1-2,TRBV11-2,CASSSGDRVIYGYTF,TGTGCCAGCAGCTCTGGGGACAGGGTAATTTATGGCTACACCTTC
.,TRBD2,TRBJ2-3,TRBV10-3,CAIRIAGNTDTQYF,TGTGCCATCAGAATAGCGGGGAACACAGATACGCAGTATTTT
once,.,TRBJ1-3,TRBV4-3,CASSQPAASSGNTIYF,TGCGCCAGCAGCCAACCAGCGGCGAGCTCTGGAAACACCATATATTTT
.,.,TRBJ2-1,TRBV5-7,CASSPGGNWDANEQFF,TGTGCCAGCAGCCCTGGGGGGAACTGGGATGCCAATGAGCAGTTCTTC
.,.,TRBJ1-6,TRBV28,CASSRYGGDGYNSPLHF,TGTGCCAGCAGTCGCTACGGGGGGGACGGATATAATTCACCCCTCCACTTT
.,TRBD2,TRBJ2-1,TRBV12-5,CAGRLAETYNEQFF,TGTGCTGGGAGACTAGCGGAAACCTACAATGAGCAGTTCTTC
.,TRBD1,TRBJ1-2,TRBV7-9,CASSHPWDRSLSHGYTF,TGTGCCAGCAGCCACCCATGGGACAGGAGCCTCTCCCATGGCTACACCTTC
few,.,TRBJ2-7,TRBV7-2,CASSFPGPTYEQYF,TGTGCCAGCAGCTTCCCGGGCCCTACCTACGAGCAGTACTTC
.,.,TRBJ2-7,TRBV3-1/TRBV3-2,CASSQDVPWVGTYEQYF,TGTGCCAGCAGCCAAGACGTCCCGTGGGTCGGTACCTACGAGCAGTACTTC
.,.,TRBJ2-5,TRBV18,CASSPPQLQETQYF,TGTGCCAGCTCACCACCCCAGCTCCAAGAGACCCAGTACTTC
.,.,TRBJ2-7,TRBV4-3,CASSQKVHYEQYF,TGCGCCAGCAGCCAAAAGGTCCACTACGAGCAGTACTTC